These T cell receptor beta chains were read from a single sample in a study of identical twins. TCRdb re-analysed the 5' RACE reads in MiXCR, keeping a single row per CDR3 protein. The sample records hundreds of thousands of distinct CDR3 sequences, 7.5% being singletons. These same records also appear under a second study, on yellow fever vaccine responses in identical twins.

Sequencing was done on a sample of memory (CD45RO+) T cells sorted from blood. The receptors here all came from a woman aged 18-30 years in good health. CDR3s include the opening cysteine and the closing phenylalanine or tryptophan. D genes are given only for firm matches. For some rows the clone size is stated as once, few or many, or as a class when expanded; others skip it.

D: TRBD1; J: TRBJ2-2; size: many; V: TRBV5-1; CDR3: CASSGDRATGELFF; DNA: TGCGCCAGCAGCGGGGACAGGGCCACCGGGGAGCTGTTTTTT
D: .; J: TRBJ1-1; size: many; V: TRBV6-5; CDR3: CASRTQTEAFF; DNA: TGTGCCAGCAGGACGCAGACTGAAGCTTTCTTT
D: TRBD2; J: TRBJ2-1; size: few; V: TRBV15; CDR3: CATSREGSGGEQFF; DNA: TGTGCCACCAGCAGAGAGGGTAGCGGGGGGGAGCAGTTCTTC
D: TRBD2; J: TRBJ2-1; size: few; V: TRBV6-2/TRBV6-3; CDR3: CASSYGLAGAGNEQFF; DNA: TGTGCCAGCAGTTACGGACTAGCGGGAGCAGGCAATGAGCAGTTCTTC
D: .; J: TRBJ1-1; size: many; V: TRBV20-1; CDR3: CSAFLATVNTEAFF; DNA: TGCAGTGCCTTCTTAGCGACAGTGAACACTGAAGCTTTCTTT
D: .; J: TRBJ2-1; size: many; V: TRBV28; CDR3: CASSLVAREQFF; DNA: TGTGCCAGCAGTTTGGTAGCGCGGGAGCAGTTCTTC
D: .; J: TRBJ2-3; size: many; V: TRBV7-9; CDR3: CASSLRRMGGAADTQYF; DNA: TGTGCCAGCAGCTTAAGACGAATGGGGGGGGCCGCAGATACGCAGTATTTT
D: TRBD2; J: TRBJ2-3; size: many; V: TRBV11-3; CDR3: CASSLGRLAGVDTQYF; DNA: TGTGCCAGCAGCTTAGGTCGCCTAGCGGGAGTAGATACGCAGTATTTT
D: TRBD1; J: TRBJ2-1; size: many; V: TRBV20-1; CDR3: CSASSRDRADNEQFF; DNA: TGCAGTGCTAGCAGCCGGGACAGGGCCGACAATGAGCAGTTCTTC
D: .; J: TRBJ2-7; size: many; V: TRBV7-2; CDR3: CASSLVGQNYEQYF; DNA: TGTGCCAGCAGCTTAGTGGGACAAAACTACGAGCAGTACTTC
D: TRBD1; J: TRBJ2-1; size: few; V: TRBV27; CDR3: CASSFQPGQGYNEQFF; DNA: TGTGCCAGCAGTTTCCAGCCCGGACAGGGCTACAATGAGCAGTTCTTC
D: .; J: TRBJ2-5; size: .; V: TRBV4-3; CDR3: CASSPRRGATETQYF; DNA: TGCGCCAGCAGCCCCAGGCGTGGCGCGACGGAGACCCAGTACTTC
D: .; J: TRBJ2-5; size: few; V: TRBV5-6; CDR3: CASSSAAPPETQYF; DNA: TGTGCCAGCAGCTCCGCGGCCCCCCCCGAGACCCAGTACTTC
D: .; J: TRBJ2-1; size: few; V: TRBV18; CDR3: CASSPPGGRPRYNEQFF; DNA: TGTGCCAGCTCACCACCAGGGGGACGCCCCCGCTACAATGAGCAGTTCTTC
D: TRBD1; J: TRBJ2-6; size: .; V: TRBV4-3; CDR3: CASSISETGGMANVLTF; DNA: TGCGCCAGCAGCATTTCTGAGACAGGGGGAATGGCCAACGTCCTGACTTTC
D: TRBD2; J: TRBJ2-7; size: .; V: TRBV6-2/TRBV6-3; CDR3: CASSTTSGKYFYEQYF; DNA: TGTGCCAGCAGTACCACTAGCGGGAAGTACTTTTACGAGCAGTACTTC
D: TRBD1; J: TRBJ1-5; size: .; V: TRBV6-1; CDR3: CASSPVTGVSNQPQHF; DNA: TGTGCCAGCAGTCCCGTGACAGGGGTTAGCAATCAGCCCCAGCATTTT
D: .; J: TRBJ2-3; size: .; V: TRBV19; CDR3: CASSIISDTQYF; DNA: TGTGCCAGTAGTATTATTTCGGATACGCAGTATTTT
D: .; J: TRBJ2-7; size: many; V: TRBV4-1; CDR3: CASSQGRAYEQYF; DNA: TGCGCCAGCAGCCAAGGCAGGGCCTACGAGCAGTACTTC
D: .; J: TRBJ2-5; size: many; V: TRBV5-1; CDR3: CASSLASGQHETQYF; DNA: TGCGCCAGCAGCTTGGCCTCGGGACAACACGAGACCCAGTACTTC